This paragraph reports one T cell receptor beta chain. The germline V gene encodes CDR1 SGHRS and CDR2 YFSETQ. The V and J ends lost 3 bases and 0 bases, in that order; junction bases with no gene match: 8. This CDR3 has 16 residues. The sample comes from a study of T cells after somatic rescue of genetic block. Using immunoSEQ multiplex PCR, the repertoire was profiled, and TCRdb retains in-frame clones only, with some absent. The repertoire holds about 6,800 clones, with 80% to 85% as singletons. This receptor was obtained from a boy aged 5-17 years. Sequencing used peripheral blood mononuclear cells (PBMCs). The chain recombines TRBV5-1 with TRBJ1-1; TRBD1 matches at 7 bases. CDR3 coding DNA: TGCGCCAGCAGCTGGAACAGGGGCCACATGAACACTGAAGCTTTCTTT. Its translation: CASSWNRGHMNTEAFF.